A single sample gave rise to the 23 T cell receptor beta chains below, sequenced in a study of T-cell memory formation after mild COVID-19. TCRdb analysed the 5' RACE reads with MiXCR anew, one entry per CDR3 protein. The sample has some 40,000 distinct CDR3 sequences; about 6% are singletons. The sequenced sample consisted of PBMCs or a T cell subset sorted from them (not recorded which). The receptors originated from an adult who had mild COVID-19 (a few samples of this study predate the infection). Cell type and time point are not known.

This clonotype was seen repeatedly, ten times or more. The CDR3 region has the DNA TGTGCCAGCAGCCAAGATGCGCGGCGAGGGGTCCAAGAGACCCAGTACTTC. Translated: CASSQDARRGVQETQYF. The genes are TRBV4-2 and TRBJ2-5; D is possibly TRBD1 or TRBD2 (5 bases each). The length of the CDR3 is 17 residues. Germline lookup yields CDR1 LGHNA and CDR2 YNFKEQ. V was shortened by 0 bases and J by 1 base, with 15 bases between the two germline ends.

There are a few counts of this clonotype. The chain links TRBV5-1 to TRBJ2-5, with D possibly matching TRBD2 (6 bases). Deletions cut 0 bases from V and 4 bases from J, with 16 bases between. CDR1 and CDR2 from the germline V gene are SGHRS and YFSETQ. This CDR3 contains 16 residues. The DNA of the CDR3 is TGCGCCAGCAGCTTGGAATCATGGAGGGGACGAGAGACCCAGTACTTC. Protein sequence: CASSLESWRGRETQYF.

This clonotype was counted at least ten times. The chain uses TRBV4-2 and TRBJ2-5; TRBD2 agrees at 11 bases. The CDR3 has 16 residues. The junction had 5 bases not matched to a gene; V was cut back by 3 bases and J by 2 bases. Germline V lookup: CDR1 LGHNA, CDR2 YNFKEQ. The CDR3 DNA follows: TGTGCCAGCAGCCAGGGACTAGCGGAAAAACAAGAGACCCAGTACTTC. This codes for CASSQGLAEKQETQYF.

This clonotype was seen repeatedly, ten times or more. This rearrangement joins TRBV7-2 to TRBJ2-3, with D perhaps being TRBD1 or TRBD2 (5 bases each). Germline lookup yields CDR1 SGHTA and CDR2 FQGNSA. This CDR3 comprises 15 residues. Trimming stripped 5 bases from V and 2 bases from J, with 14 bases between. The CDR3 loop reads CASSRRDPNTDTQYF. The CDR3 region has the DNA TGTGCCAGCAGCCGCCGGGACCCAAACACAGATACGCAGTATTTT.

This clonotype was counted many times. The V and J genes are TRBV5-5 and TRBJ2-5; D unclear. Germline V CDR1 and CDR2: SGHKS, YYEKEE (reference sequence). Trimming removed 4 bases from V and 5 bases from J, with 12 bases in between. The length of the CDR3 is 13 residues. The CDR3 bases are TGTGCCAGCAGCCCCTTCCCCACTGAGACCCAGTACTTC. This encodes CASSPFPTETQYF.

The rearrangement links TRBV2 to TRBJ2-1; TRBD2 matches at 10 bases. V lost 10 bases to trimming and J lost 6 bases; unmatched junction nucleotides: 9. This CDR3 is 14 amino acids long. Germline values: CDR1 SNHLY, CDR2 FYNNEI. Here the CDR3 DNA reads TGTGCCACCCTGGGGACTAGCGTAAGCAATGAGCAGTTCTTC. Amino acids: CATLGTSVSNEQFF.

This clonotype was detected many times. DNA of the CDR3: TGTGCCAGCAGCTTCGATGTCGGGGAGCTGTTTTTT. This translates into CASSFDVGELFF. The chain recombines TRBV7-2 with TRBJ2-2; D is undetermined. Germline values: CDR1 SGHTA, CDR2 FQGNSA. The CDR3 is made up of 12 amino acids. Trimming cost V 3 bases and J 7 bases, with 6 bases left between them. Based on the CDR3 plus reference TRBV7-2 and TRBJ2-2, the full variable domain is GAGVSQSPSNKVTEKGKDVELRCDPISGHTALYWYRQSLGQGLEFLIYFQGNSAPDKSGLPSDRFSAERTGGSVSTLTIQRTQQEDSAVYLCASSFDVGELFFGEGSRLTVL.

There are many counts of this clonotype. The chain employs TRBV20-1 and TRBJ2-1; possible D gene TRBD1, 5 bases. The length of the CDR3 is 13 residues. Trimming removed 5 bases from V and 8 bases from J, with 16 bases in between. Germline V gene sequence: CDR1 DFQATT, CDR2 SNEGSKA (reference sequence). The CDR3 sequence: CSAHRPSADEQFF. In DNA, the CDR3 is TGCAGTGCTCACAGGCCCTCGGCCGATGAGCAGTTCTTC.

This clonotype occurred many times. The gene calls are TRBV12-3 or TRBV12-4 and TRBJ2-2, with a possible D match to TRBD2 (6 bases). The V gene lost 10 bases and the J gene lost 4 bases, with 16 bases spanning the gap. The CDR3 has 14 residues. CDR3 amino acids: CATRSRRGTGELFF. The DNA of the CDR3 is TGTGCCACCCGGTCCAGGCGGGGCACCGGGGAGCTGTTTTTT.

This clonotype was recorded many times. The rearrangement joins TRBV4-3 to TRBJ1-4; D is ambiguous. Germline V gives CDR1 LGHNA, CDR2 YSLEER. V lost 3 bases to trimming and J lost 7 bases, with 9 bases between them. This CDR3 is built from 13 residues. The CDR3 DNA follows: TGCGCCAGCAGCCAGGGGTTCGGTGAAAAACTGTTTTTT. Translation gives CASSQGFGEKLFF.

For the CDR3, the DNA is TGTGCCAGCGGGGGCGAACGGGGCGCGATGATAAGTGGCTACACCTTC. Translation: CASGGERGAMISGYTF. V gene TRBV11-2 combines with J gene TRBJ1-2; D might be TRBD1 (6 bases). V was pared by 8 bases and J by 7 bases, with 26 bases between. The V gene's germline CDR1 is SGHAT and CDR2 FQNNGV. The CDR3 runs 16 residues.

This clonotype showed up just a few times. V usage is TRBV30 and J usage is TRBJ2-6; D gene unclear. Germline lookup yields CDR1 GTSNPN and CDR2 SVGIG (reference sequence). This CDR3 comprises 14 residues. The V and J ends lost 5 bases and 0 bases respectively, with 8 bases between them. The CDR3 nucleotides are TGTGCCTGGGGATCGGGCTCTGGGGCCAACGTCCTGACTTTC. Translation: CAWGSGSGANVLTF. The full variable domain, with the rest looked up from reference TRBV30 and TRBJ2-6, is SQTIHQWPATLVQPVGSPLSLECTVEGTSNPNLYWYRQAAGRGLQLLFYSVGIGQISSEVPQNLSASRPQDRQFILSSKKLLLSDSGFYLCAWGSGSGANVLTFGAGSRLTVL.

This chain uses TRBV6-5 with TRBJ1-2, with D maybe TRBD1 (5 bases). CDR3 length: 14 amino acids. The ends were cut back, 2 bases at V and 8 bases at J, with 15 bases in the middle. Germline CDR1 is MNHEY and CDR2 is SVGAGI. CDR3 amino acids: CASSYAGPRWGYTF. CDR3 DNA: TGTGCCAGCAGTTACGCGGGACCTCGCTGGGGCTACACCTTC.

J is TRBJ2-7 and V is TRBV5-8, with D perhaps TRBD2 (6 bases). CDR3 size: 13 residues. Germline V gives CDR1 SGHTS, CDR2 YDEGEE. Trimming stripped 4 bases from V and 5 bases from J, with 13 bases between. The CDR3 bases are TGTGCCAGCAGCCGACTAGGATTAAACGAGCAGTACTTC. Translating gives CASSRLGLNEQYF.

The V and J genes are TRBV19 and TRBJ1-1; 7 nucleotides line up with TRBD1. The CDR3 contains 15 residues. In germline, CDR1 is LNHDA, CDR2 SQIVND (reference sequence). With 5 bases clipped from V and 1 base from J, the junction kept 7 bases outside the gene matches. DNA for the CDR3: TGTGCCAGTAGTGCACGGGACAGCGCGAACACTGAAGCTTTCTTT. Translating gives CASSARDSANTEAFF.

As to this clonotype: This may be a read error, as it is one base from a much larger clone. This chain links TRBV5-1 with TRBJ2-4, with a possible D match to TRBD1 (6 bases). The CDR3 has 14 residues. Germline values: CDR1 SGHRS, CDR2 YFSETQ. Here the CDR3 DNA reads TGCGCCAGCAGATTGGTAACAGGGAAAAACATTCAGTACTTC. Protein product: CASRLVTGKNIQYF.

The chain couples TRBV6-5 to TRBJ1-1, with TRBD1 as a possible D gene (5 bases). There are 15 residues in the CDR3. CDR1 and CDR2 (germline): MNHEY, SVGAGI. Trimming left V 0 bases short and J 4 bases short, with 12 bases between. CDR3: CASSYSRSGITEAFF. The CDR3 DNA follows: TGTGCCAGCAGTTACTCGAGGTCAGGGATCACTGAAGCTTTCTTT.

Many counts were recorded for this clonotype. V usage is TRBV7-8 and J usage is TRBJ2-5, with 10 bases identical to TRBD2. The CDR3 is 16 residues long. CDR1 and CDR2 from the germline V gene are SGHVS and FQNEAQ. J was trimmed by 4 bases and V by 5 bases; bases with no gene match: 10. CDR3 bases: TGTGCCAGCAGCCCCGTGGATGCTAGCGGGAGAGAGACCCAGTACTTC. It translates to CASSPVDASGRETQYF.

This clonotype was picked up a small number of times. This chain joins TRBV2 and TRBJ2-1; 9 bases are shared with TRBD1. The trim removed 8 bases at V and 7 bases at J, leaving 9 bases unmatched. CDR3 length: 14 residues. CDR1 is SNHLY and CDR2 is FYNNEI in the germline V gene. The CDR3 bases are TGTGCCAGCCTTCGACAGGGGGTCAGGAATGAGCAGTTCTTC. As protein: CASLRQGVRNEQFF. Full variable domain (remainder filled in from reference TRBV2 and TRBJ2-1): EPEVTQTPSHQVTQMGQEVILRCVPISNHLYFYWYRQILGQKVEFLVSFYNNEISEKSEIFDDQFSVERPDGSNFTLKIRSTKLEDSAMYFCASLRQGVRNEQFFGPGTRLTVL.

This clonotype was observed a handful of times. The genes are TRBV5-1 and TRBJ2-5, with D tentatively TRBD1 (6 bases). V was pared by 4 bases and J by 5 bases, with 9 bases between. Looked up from germline, CDR1 is SGHRS and CDR2 is YFSETQ. There are 12 residues in the CDR3. The CDR3 DNA follows: TGCGCCAGCAGCACAGGGATGGAGACCCAGTACTTC. This gives the protein CASSTGMETQYF.

At least ten counts were recorded for this clonotype. The chain combines TRBV7-2 with TRBJ1-5, with D hard to call. Trimming left V 1 base short and J 7 bases short, with 8 bases between. The germline V gene has CDR1 SGHTA and CDR2 FQGNSA. CDR3 length equals 13 residues. The CDR3 is CASSLDWSQPQHF. In DNA, the CDR3 is TGTGCCAGCAGCTTAGATTGGTCCCAGCCCCAGCATTTT.

This clonotype was counted only a few times. This chain connects TRBV6-6 to TRBJ1-1; a possible D gene is TRBD1 (6 bases). Looked up from germline, CDR1 is MNHNY and CDR2 is SVGAGI (reference sequence). The V gene lost 4 bases and the J gene lost 7 bases, with 10 bases spanning the gap. The CDR3 contains 12 residues. CDR3 region: CASSWGRNEAFF. CDR3 DNA: TGTGCCAGCAGTTGGGGGCGGAATGAAGCTTTCTTT.

This clonotype has more than one count but fewer than ten. The chain uses TRBV20-1 and TRBJ1-1; D call uncertain. CDR1 and CDR2 from the germline V gene are DFQATT and SNEGSKA (reference sequence). The CDR3 contains 16 residues. The V gene lost 3 bases and the J gene lost 5 bases, with 22 bases spanning the gap. This chain's CDR3 is CSASPGSAGTSTEAFF. The CDR3 coding sequence is TGCAGTGCTAGCCCCGGGTCTGCGGGAACAAGTACTGAAGCTTTCTTT.